A single sample gave rise to the 32 T cell receptor beta chains below, sequenced in a study of blood T cell repertoires in COVID-19. Clones were read by immunoSEQ multiplex PCR, and TCRdb kept only the in-frame ones, dropping some. In the table there are hundreds of thousands of clones, 80% to 90% of which are singletons. Sequences were obtained from peripheral blood. Receptors originate from a woman aged 65 to 85 with COVID-19, enrolled during active disease.

The chain links TRBV24-1 to TRBJ2-1, with 8 bases identical to TRBD2. J lost 4 bases, V lost 2 bases, and 6 bases had no gene match. This CDR3 region has 16 residues. The germline V gene encodes CDR1 KGHDR and CDR2 SFDVKD. The CDR3 protein is CATSDWRGASYNEQFF. The DNA of the CDR3 is TGTGCCACCAGTGATTGGCGGGGGGCAAGTTACAATGAGCAGTTCTTC.

The gene calls are TRBV7-8 and TRBJ2-3; D is perhaps TRBD2 (6 bases). V was clipped by 4 bases and J by 2 bases, with 19 bases between them. There are 17 residues in the CDR3. CDR1 and CDR2 from the germline V gene are SGHVS and FQNEAQ. For the CDR3, the DNA is TGTGCCAGCAGCTCTGCCGGCGGCGGGGCCGTCACAGATACGCAGTATTTT. Its protein product is CASSSAGGGAVTDTQYF.

The rearrangement joins TRBV27 to TRBJ1-6, with TRBD1 matching over 9 bases. Trimming took 5 bases from V and 7 from J; bases not matched to a gene: 6. Germline V gene sequence: CDR1 MNHEY, CDR2 SMNVEV (reference sequence). The CDR3 spans 15 residues. This chain's CDR3 is CASSPGDRDNSPLHF. CDR3 in DNA: TGTGCCAGCAGTCCCGGGGACAGGGACAATTCACCCCTCCACTTT.

This chain's CDR3 is CAITGLAGAGELFF. The DNA for the CDR3 is TGTGCCATCACCGGACTAGCCGGCGCCGGGGAGCTGTTTTTT. The rearrangement joins TRBV10-3 to TRBJ2-2, with 8 bases that match TRBD2. This CDR3 has 14 amino acids. Trimming cost V 7 bases and J 6 bases; bases outside gene matches: 7. CDR1 and CDR2 (germline): ENHRY, SYGVKD.

The chain carries TRBV29-1 and TRBJ1-2; D unclear. The germline V and J ends were trimmed by 3 bases and 1 base, with 9 bases remaining between them. The CDR3 has 13 residues. The germline gives CDR1 SQVTM, CDR2 ANQGSEA. CDR3 sequence reads: CSVEEPGNYGYTF. The CDR3, as DNA: TGCAGCGTTGAGGAGCCGGGTAACTATGGCTACACCTTC.

This clone was observed a single time. This rearrangement joins TRBV14 to TRBJ1-1; a weak D match, TRBD1 (6 bases). The V gene's germline CDR1 is SGHDN and CDR2 FVKESK. Trimming stripped 0 bases from V and 0 bases from J, with 14 bases between. The CDR3 loop spans 17 amino acids. The CDR3 nucleotides are TGTGCCAGCAGCCAAGATCGGGCAGGGGCTATGAACACTGAAGCTTTCTTT. It is translated as CASSQDRAGAMNTEAFF.

The CDR3 spells CASSERTSGLMGNEQFF. The CDR3 nucleotides read TGTGCCAGCAGTGAAAGGACTAGCGGGCTCATGGGCAATGAGCAGTTCTTC. The chain carries TRBV25-1 and TRBJ2-1; 11 bases agree with TRBD2. V shed 2 bases and J 6 bases; nucleotides not matched to a gene: 9. Germline V lookup: CDR1 MGHDK, CDR2 SYGVNS. The CDR3 has 17 residues.

This chain connects TRBV19 to TRBJ2-7, with 7 bases matching TRBD2. V lost 5 bases, J lost 5 bases, and 12 bases stayed unmatched. Germline CDR1 is LNHDA and CDR2 is SQIVND (reference sequence). CDR3 length: 15 amino acids. The CDR3 bases are TGTGCCAGTAGTGCAAGCAGGGCGGGAGCCCACGAGCAGTACTTC. This translates into CASSASRAGAHEQYF.

The sample holds one count of this clone. V usage is TRBV29-1 and J usage is TRBJ2-1, with D possibly matching TRBD2 (6 bases). Germline V gene sequence: CDR1 SQVTM, CDR2 ANQGSEA. V was pared by 7 bases and J by 9 bases, with 22 bases between. CDR3 length equals 14 residues. CDR3 loop: CSGLKAGRGAEQFF. The DNA for the CDR3 is TGCAGCGGATTGAAGGCGGGACGTGGAGCTGAGCAGTTCTTC.

The chain joins TRBV9 to TRBJ1-2, with TRBD1 matching 8 bases. Germline CDR1 SGDLS, CDR2 YYNGEE. Unmatched junction bases numbered 13, after V lost 1 base and J lost 8 bases. This CDR3 region has 16 residues. In DNA, the CDR3 is TGTGCCAGCAGCGTATATCCCAGAGGGACAGGCGAGGGCTACACCTTC. Translation gives CASSVYPRGTGEGYTF.

The chain links TRBV9 to TRBJ2-3; D gene ambiguous. Germline values: CDR1 SGDLS, CDR2 YYNGEE. Between the trimmed V and J ends, which lost 0 bases and 2 bases, there was a span of 10 bases. The CDR3 sequence is 15 residues long. The DNA of the CDR3 is TGTGCCAGCAGCGTAGATTTGAGAGTCACAGATACGCAGTATTTT. Protein sequence: CASSVDLRVTDTQYF.

The chain joins TRBV5-5 to TRBJ2-6; D call uncertain. CDR1 SGHKS and CDR2 YYEKEE come from the germline V gene (reference sequence). The CDR3 contains 16 residues. Deletions cut 0 bases from V and 1 base from J, with 8 bases between. This chain's CDR3 is CASSLGPGSGANVLTF. The CDR3 DNA reads as TGTGCCAGCAGCTTGGGACCAGGTTCTGGGGCCAACGTCCTGACTTTC. Full variable domain (missing parts from reference TRBV5-5 and TRBJ2-6): DAGVTQSPTHLIKTRGQQVTLRCSPISGHKSVSWYQQVLGQGPQFIFQYYEKEERGRGNFPDRFSARQFPNYSSELNVNALLLGDSALYLCASSLGPGSGANVLTFGAGSRLTVL.

The chain couples TRBV15 to TRBJ1-1; perhaps TRBD1 as D (6 bases). There are 15 residues in the CDR3. CDR1 and CDR2 (germline): LNHNV, YYDKDF (reference sequence). Trimming took off 0 bases at V and 0 bases at J, with 8 bases between the two ends. Here the CDR3 reads CATSRDQGMNTEAFF. The DNA of the CDR3 is TGTGCCACCAGCAGAGATCAGGGGATGAACACTGAAGCTTTCTTT.

The chain couples TRBV5-4 to TRBJ2-5, with TRBD2 identical over 9 bases. Trimming removed 4 bases from V and 5 bases from J; junction bases left unmatched: 15. In germline, CDR1 is SGHNT, CDR2 YYREEE (reference sequence). The CDR3 spans 17 residues. The CDR3 nucleotides read TGTGCCAGCAGCCCCGCTGGCGGCGGGAGGGCTGTGGAGACCCAGTACTTC. Its protein is CASSPAGGGRAVETQYF.

The J gene is TRBJ2-7, the V gene TRBV2, with 11 bases fitting TRBD1. CDR3 length: 13 residues. Germline loops: CDR1 SNHLY, CDR2 FYNNEI. V shed 10 bases, J shed 7 bases, and the junction held 9 bases outside the gene matches. CDR3 amino acids: CAKGQGVLREQYF. DNA for the CDR3: TGTGCCAAGGGACAGGGGGTGTTGAGGGAGCAGTACTTC. Looking up the rest from reference TRBV2 and TRBJ2-7 gives the full variable domain: EPEVTQTPSHQVTQMGQEVILRCVPISNHLYFYWYRQILGQKVEFLVSFYNNEISEKSEIFDDQFSVERPDGSNFTLKIRSTKLEDSAMYFCAKGQGVLREQYFGPGTRLTVT.

The chain uses TRBV7-8 and TRBJ2-1; 14 bases match TRBD2. V gave up 4 bases and J gave up 7 bases; unmatched junction bases: 6. Germline CDR1 reads SGHVS; CDR2 reads FQNEAQ. There are 16 residues in the CDR3. The CDR3 DNA follows: TGTGCCAGCAGCTCAGGGACTAGCGGGAGTTCGAATGAGCAGTTCTTC. Its protein is CASSSGTSGSSNEQFF.

V usage is TRBV12-3 or TRBV12-4 and J usage is TRBJ1-2; D is undetermined. The CDR3 extends over 13 amino acids. The V gene lost 5 bases and the J gene lost 8 bases, with 15 bases spanning the gap. The chain's CDR3 is CASSMSPHRGYTF. Here the CDR3 DNA reads TGTGCCAGCAGTATGAGCCCGCACCGAGGCTACACCTTC.

The CDR3 spells CASSFYRADRHSYEQYF. The DNA of the CDR3 is TGTGCCAGCAGCTTTTATCGCGCGGATCGCCACTCCTACGAGCAGTACTTC. The chain couples TRBV7-2 to TRBJ2-7; D remains ambiguous. This CDR3 is 17 amino acids long. CDR1 and CDR2 from the germline V gene are SGHTA and FQGNSA. Trimming took off 3 bases at V and 0 bases at J, with 18 bases between the two ends.

The DNA for the CDR3 is TGTGCCACCAGACCAACCATTATTAGACTGGGGGGGGAGGACTATGGCTACACCTTC. Translated, it gives CATRPTIIRLGGEDYGYTF. The V gene is TRBV24-1, the J gene TRBJ1-2, with D possibly being TRBD1 (5 bases). The CDR3 spans 19 residues. In germline, CDR1 is KGHDR, CDR2 SFDVKD. The V gene lost 7 bases and the J gene lost 3 bases, with 29 bases spanning the gap.

The chain links TRBV5-1 to TRBJ1-2, with D possibly being TRBD1 (6 bases). Trimming removed 0 bases from V and 4 bases from J, with 10 bases in between. Germline V gene lookup returns CDR1 SGHRS and CDR2 YFSETQ. This CDR3 region has 14 residues. CDR3 region: CASSLAGALYGYTF. The CDR3 coding sequence is TGCGCCAGCAGCTTGGCAGGGGCCCTCTATGGCTACACCTTC.

The gene calls are TRBV2 and TRBJ1-4; D remains ambiguous. The germline gives CDR1 SNHLY, CDR2 FYNNEI. The V and J ends lost 7 bases and 0 bases respectively, with 12 bases between them. This CDR3 contains 15 residues. CDR3 residues: CASTSEPATNEKLFF. In nucleotides, the CDR3 is TGTGCCAGCACTTCAGAACCAGCAACTAATGAAAAACTGTTTTTT.

The rearrangement links TRBV7-3 to TRBJ1-1; 10 bases agree with TRBD1. Per the germline V gene, CDR1 is SGHTA and CDR2 is FQGTGA. The CDR3 is 16 amino acids. Trimming cost V 5 bases and J 0 bases; bases outside gene matches: 6. CDR3 residues: CASSPTGTGVNTEAFF. The CDR3 bases are TGTGCCAGCAGCCCGACCGGGACAGGGGTGAACACTGAAGCTTTCTTT. Full variable domain (outside the CDR3, taken from reference TRBV7-3 and TRBJ1-1): GAGVSQTPSNKVTEKGKYVELRCDPISGHTALYWYRQSLGQGPEFLIYFQGTGAADDSGLPNDRFFAVRPEGSVSTLKIQRTERGDSAVYLCASSPTGTGVNTEAFFGQGTRLTVV.

This clone has only a few counts. V is TRBV6-5 and J is TRBJ2-7, with a possible D match to TRBD2 (6 bases). V lost 6 bases to trimming and J lost 0 bases, with 15 bases between them. Germline V gene lookup returns CDR1 MNHEY and CDR2 SVGAGI. This CDR3 region has 15 residues. The CDR3 coding sequence is TGTGCCAGCAGACCTAGAACCGGGAGCTCCTACGAGCAGTACTTC. This translates into CASRPRTGSSYEQYF.

The chain carries TRBV15 and TRBJ2-7; 11 nucleotides agree with TRBD1. This CDR3 is 18 amino acids long. Germline V gene lookup returns CDR1 LNHNV and CDR2 YYDKDF (reference sequence). Trimming removed 0 bases from V and 5 bases from J; junction bases left unmatched: 12. The CDR3 protein is CATSRESLGTGGGDEQYF. The CDR3 nucleotides read TGTGCCACCAGCAGAGAGTCTTTGGGGACAGGGGGAGGGGACGAGCAGTACTTC.

The chain combines TRBV30 with TRBJ2-7; weak D call: TRBD2 (7 bases). The V end was cut by 8 bases, the J end by 6 bases, with 23 bases between. The V gene's germline CDR1 is GTSNPN and CDR2 SVGIG (reference sequence). The CDR3 covers 14 residues. The CDR3 region has the DNA TGTGCCCAACGGAGGGGCCAGGGAGGGGGCGAGCAGTACTTC. It yields the protein CAQRRGQGGGEQYF.

V usage is TRBV19 and J usage is TRBJ1-5; 8 bases agree with TRBD1. Germline trimming cut 6 bases from V and 7 bases from J; bases unmatched to any gene: 5. Germline CDR1 is LNHDA and CDR2 is SQIVND (reference sequence). CDR3 length: 13 residues. CDR3 sequence: CASRSQGGQPQHF. DNA for the CDR3: TGTGCCAGTAGATCACAGGGGGGACAGCCCCAGCATTTT.

The sample holds a few counts of this clone. The J gene is TRBJ1-3, the V gene TRBV20-1; D uncertain. The CDR3 spans 14 residues. V gave up 3 bases and J gave up 0 bases, with 9 bases separating them. The germline gives CDR1 DFQATT, CDR2 SNEGSKA (reference sequence). CDR3 sequence: CSASQVRSGNTIYF. CDR3 nucleotides: TGCAGTGCTAGTCAGGTTCGCTCTGGAAACACCATATATTTT.

CDR3 loop: CASSITDISTDTQYF. The DNA for the CDR3 is TGTGCCAGTAGTATAACCGACATTAGCACAGATACGCAGTATTTT. V is TRBV19 and J is TRBJ2-3; D gene uncertain. V lost 2 bases, J lost 0 bases, and 9 bases lay in between. This CDR3 comprises 15 residues. Germline V gene data show CDR1 as LNHDA and CDR2 as SQIVND (reference sequence).

This clone was counted once. The chain couples TRBV18 to TRBJ1-1; 8 bases are a match to TRBD1. CDR3 length: 15 amino acids. Trimming removed 5 bases from V and 1 base from J; junction bases left unmatched: 6. Germline V gene lookup returns CDR1 KGHSH and CDR2 LQKENI. In DNA, the CDR3 is TGTGCCAGCTCAGTCGAACAGGGGGGGAACACTGAAGCTTTCTTT. It yields the protein CASSVEQGGNTEAFF.

The genes are TRBV7-2 and TRBJ1-4; tentative D call: TRBD1 (6 bases). The CDR3 has 11 residues. V dropped 5 bases and J dropped 14 bases, with 12 bases sitting between them. Germline CDR1 is SGHTA and CDR2 is FQGNSA. CDR3 amino acids: CASSMTGLLFF. The CDR3 region has the DNA TGTGCCAGCAGCATGACAGGTTTGCTGTTTTTT.

The chain employs TRBV10-3 and TRBJ2-7, with a possible D match to TRBD2 (6 bases). Germline V lookup: CDR1 ENHRY, CDR2 SYGVKD. CDR3 length: 14 residues. The germline V and J ends were trimmed by 6 bases and 2 bases, with 14 bases remaining between them. The CDR3 sequence: CAISTSSLTYEQYF. The CDR3 DNA reads as TGTGCCATCAGCACTAGCAGCCTAACCTACGAGCAGTACTTC.

The chain employs TRBV5-1 and TRBJ2-5; D call uncertain. This CDR3 contains 14 residues. V lost 4 bases, J lost 2 bases, and 12 bases lay in between. Germline CDR1 is SGHRS and CDR2 is YFSETQ. CDR3: CASSPPVEQETQYF. CDR3 DNA sequence: TGCGCCAGCAGCCCGCCGGTAGAGCAAGAGACCCAGTACTTC.